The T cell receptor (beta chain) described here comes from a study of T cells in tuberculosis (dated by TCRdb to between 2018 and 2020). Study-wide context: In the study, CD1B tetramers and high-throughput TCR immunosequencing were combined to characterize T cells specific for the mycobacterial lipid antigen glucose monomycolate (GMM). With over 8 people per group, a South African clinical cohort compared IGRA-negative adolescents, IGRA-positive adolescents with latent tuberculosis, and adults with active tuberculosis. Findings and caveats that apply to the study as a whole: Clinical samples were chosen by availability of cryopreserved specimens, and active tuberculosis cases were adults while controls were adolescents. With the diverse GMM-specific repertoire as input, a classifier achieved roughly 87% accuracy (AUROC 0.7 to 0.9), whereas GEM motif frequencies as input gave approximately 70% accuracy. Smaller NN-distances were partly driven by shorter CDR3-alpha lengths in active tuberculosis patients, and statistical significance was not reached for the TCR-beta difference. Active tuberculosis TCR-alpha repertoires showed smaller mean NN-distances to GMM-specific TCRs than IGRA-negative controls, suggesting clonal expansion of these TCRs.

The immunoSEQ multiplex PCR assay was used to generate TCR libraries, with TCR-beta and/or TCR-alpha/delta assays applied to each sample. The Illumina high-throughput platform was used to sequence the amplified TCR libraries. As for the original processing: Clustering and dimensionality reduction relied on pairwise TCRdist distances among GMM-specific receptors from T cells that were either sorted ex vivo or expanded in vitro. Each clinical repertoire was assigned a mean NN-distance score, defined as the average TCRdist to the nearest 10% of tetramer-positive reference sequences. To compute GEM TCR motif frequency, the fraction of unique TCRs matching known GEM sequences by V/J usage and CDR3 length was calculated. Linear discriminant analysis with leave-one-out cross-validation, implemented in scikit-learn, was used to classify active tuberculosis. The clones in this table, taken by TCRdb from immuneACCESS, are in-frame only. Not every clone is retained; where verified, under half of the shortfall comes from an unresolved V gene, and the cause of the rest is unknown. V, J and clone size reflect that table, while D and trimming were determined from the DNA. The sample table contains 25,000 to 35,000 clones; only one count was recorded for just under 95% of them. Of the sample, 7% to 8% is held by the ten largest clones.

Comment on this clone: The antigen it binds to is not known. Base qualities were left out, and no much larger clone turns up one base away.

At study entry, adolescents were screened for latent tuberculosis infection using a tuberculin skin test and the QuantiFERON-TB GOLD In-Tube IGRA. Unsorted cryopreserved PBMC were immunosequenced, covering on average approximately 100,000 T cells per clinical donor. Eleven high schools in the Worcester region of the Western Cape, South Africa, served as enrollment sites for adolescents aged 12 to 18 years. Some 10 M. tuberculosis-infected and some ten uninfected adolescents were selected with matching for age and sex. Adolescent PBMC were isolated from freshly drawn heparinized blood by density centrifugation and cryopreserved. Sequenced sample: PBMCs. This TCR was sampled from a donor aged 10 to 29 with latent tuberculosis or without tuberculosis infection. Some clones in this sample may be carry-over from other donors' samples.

Read as DNA, the sequence is TGTGCCAGCAGCCCGCGGGGGGTTGAAGGCACTGAAGCTTTCTTT. Its protein product is CASSPRGVEGTEAFF. This sequence uses TRBV5-5 and TRBJ1-1; TRBD1 could be the D gene, as 5 bases match. The CDR3 runs 15 residues from the cysteine to the phenylalanine. Only CDR3 DNA is held: 45 bases, read in frame from base 1. At the junction V is shortened by 4 bases and J by 4 bases, with 17 bases in between. The germline V gene (reference sequence) gives CDR1 as SGHKS and CDR2 as YYEKEE. Here the CDR3 is joined to the reference TRBV5-5 and TRBJ1-1 genes, and the full variable domain is: DAGVTQSPTHLIKTRGQQVTLRCSPISGHKSVSWYQQVLGQGPQFIFQYYEKEERGRGNFPDRFSARQFPNYSSELNVNALLLGDSALYLCASSPRGVEGTEAFFGQGTRLTVV.